Listed here are 22 T cell receptor beta chains from one sample, sequenced in a study of blood T cell repertoires in COVID-19. Some clones are missing from TCRdb's copy, which holds only in-frame ones; the method was immunoSEQ multiplex PCR. Of around 99,000 clones listed, almost 85% are singletons. The sample was peripheral blood. The receptors were sampled from a human donor in a cohort sampled during active COVID-19.

The gene calls are TRBV3-1 (or the pseudogene TRBV3-2) and TRBJ1-4, with 8 bases fitting TRBD1. With 4 bases clipped from V and 4 bases from J, the junction kept 5 bases outside the gene matches. CDR3 length: 15 residues. Germline-derived CDR1 and CDR2 are LGHDT and YNNKEL (reference sequence). In nucleotides, the CDR3 is TGTGCCAGCAGCCTGGACAGGGATGGTAATGAAAAACTGTTTTTT. Translation gives CASSLDRDGNEKLFF.

The CDR3 DNA reads TGTGCCAGCAGCTGGGGGACAGGGGGCCCCACAGATACGCAGTATTTT. Its translation is CASSWGTGGPTDTQYF. The rearrangement uses TRBV7-2 and TRBJ2-3, with 12 bases fitting TRBD1. Germline V CDR1 and CDR2: SGHTA, FQGNSA. V trimming: 4 bases; J trimming: 2 bases; junction bases outside the gene matches: 4. CDR3 length equals 16 residues.

This sequence joins TRBV6-5 and TRBJ2-3; D may be TRBD2 (6 bases). The germline CDR1 and CDR2 sequences are MNHEY and SVGAGI. This CDR3 comprises 15 residues. Trimming pared 8 bases from V and 2 bases from J, leaving 17 bases between. The CDR3 DNA reads TGTGCCAGCTCTCCCCTCGGAGGGTACACAGATACGCAGTATTTT. Its translation is CASSPLGGYTDTQYF.

In nucleotides, the CDR3 is TGTGCTAGTGGTTTGGGAGCGCAAAAAAATGAGCAGTTCTTC. It is translated as CASGLGAQKNEQFF. The gene calls are TRBV12-5 and TRBJ2-1; D not certain. With 1 base removed from V and 7 bases from J, the gap between germline ends came to 11 bases. The CDR3 contains 14 residues. Looked up from germline, CDR1 is LGHNT and CDR2 is FRNRAP.

In this sample, this clone turned up once. V and J are TRBV6-2 or TRBV6-3 and TRBJ1-1, with D perhaps TRBD1 (5 bases). This CDR3 is built from 14 residues. The germline V and J ends were trimmed by 4 bases and 0 bases, with 9 bases remaining between them. In germline, CDR1 is MNHEY, CDR2 SVGEGT. The CDR3 DNA reads as TGTGCCAGCAGTTTACAGGCATTGAACACTGAAGCTTTCTTT. Its translation: CASSLQALNTEAFF.

The chain combines TRBV9 with TRBJ2-1, with a weak D call TRBD2 (5 bases). Germline CDR1 is SGDLS and CDR2 is YYNGEE. The CDR3 consists of 15 residues. V lost 4 bases, J lost 4 bases, and 15 bases lay in between. Here the CDR3 reads CASSYPPGGYNEQFF. The CDR3 DNA follows: TGTGCCAGCAGCTACCCTCCGGGCGGGTACAATGAGCAGTTCTTC.

The chain joins TRBV12-3 or TRBV12-4 to TRBJ1-2; D not resolved. V was trimmed by 5 bases and J by 4 bases, leaving 8 bases between them. This CDR3 is 12 amino acids long. As DNA, the CDR3 is TGTGCCAGCAGTCCTAGTTTCTATGGCTACACCTTC. It encodes CASSPSFYGYTF.

V and J are TRBV27 and TRBJ2-3, with 7 bases fitting TRBD1. The junction had 6 bases not matched to a gene; V was cut back by 5 bases and J by 4 bases. This CDR3 region has 14 residues. Germline CDR1 and CDR2: MNHEY and SMNVEV (reference sequence). The CDR3 DNA reads TGTGCCAGCAGTAAAGGGGACAGCTCAGATACGCAGTATTTT. Translated: CASSKGDSSDTQYF.

V is TRBV6-6 and J is TRBJ2-3; 8 nucleotides match TRBD2. The V segment lost 5 bases and the J segment 0 bases; nucleotides outside the gene matches: 10. The germline V gene encodes CDR1 MNHNY and CDR2 SVGAGI (reference sequence). CDR3 length: 17 residues. The CDR3, as DNA: TGTGCCAGCAGTCGGGCGGGGGGAACGGGCAGCACAGATACGCAGTATTTT. Its translation is CASSRAGGTGSTDTQYF.

This chain uses TRBV9 with TRBJ2-2, with 11 nucleotides matching TRBD2. Germline loops: CDR1 SGDLS, CDR2 YYNGEE. The CDR3 has 15 residues. J lost 4 bases, V lost 2 bases, and 1 base had no gene match. CDR3 nucleotides: TGTGCCAGCAGCGTGGGACTAGCGGCCACCGGGGAGCTGTTTTTT. It codes for CASSVGLAATGELFF.

This clone was detected once. The chain links TRBV21-1 to TRBJ1-1. TRBV21-1 is classified as a pseudogene. The CDR3 is 14 amino acids. CDR3 sequence: CASSKVGGNTEAFF. CDR3 DNA: TGTGCCAGCAGCAAAGTCGGGGGGAACACTGAAGCTTTCTTT.

This clone was observed a few times. This rearrangement joins TRBV7-9 to TRBJ2-1; the match to TRBD2 covers 7 bases. V dropped 3 bases and J dropped 6; count of bases not matched to a gene: 2. CDR1 is SEHNR and CDR2 is FQNEAQ in the germline V gene (reference sequence). CDR3 length equals 13 residues. Written as DNA, the CDR3 is TGTGCCAGCAGCTTGGGGGAGGGCAATGAGCAGTTCTTC. This translates into CASSLGEGNEQFF. The whole variable domain, remainder taken from reference TRBV7-9 and TRBJ2-1, is DTGVSQNPRHKITKRGQNVTFRCDPISEHNRLYWYRQTLGQGPEFLTYFQNEAQLEKSRLLSDRFSAERPKGSFSTLEIQRTEQGDSAMYLCASSLGEGNEQFFGPGTRLTVL.

The chain employs TRBV29-1 and TRBJ1-1; 12 positions match TRBD1. This CDR3 region has 13 residues. V shed 6 bases, J shed 7 bases, and the junction held 6 bases outside the gene matches. The germline V gene has CDR1 SQVTM and CDR2 ANQGSEA. The CDR3 DNA reads TGCAGCGTGGGACAGGGGGCTGGAAATGAAGCTTTCTTT. Amino acids: CSVGQGAGNEAFF.

This clone was observed a single time. The V and J genes are TRBV2 and TRBJ2-2, with 8 positions matching TRBD2. Germline lookup yields CDR1 SNHLY and CDR2 FYNNEI. CDR3 length equals 15 residues. Trimming at V came to 4 bases and at J to 4 bases, leaving 5 bases not matched to a gene. The CDR3 here is CASSGTSLSTGELFF. DNA of the CDR3: TGTGCCAGCAGTGGGACTAGCCTGAGCACCGGGGAGCTGTTTTTT.

V gene TRBV4-3 combines with J gene TRBJ2-5, with 9 bases identical to TRBD1. The V and J ends lost 5 bases and 4 bases, in that order; junction bases with no gene match: 11. The CDR3 sequence is 16 residues long. Germline V gene sequence: CDR1 LGHNA, CDR2 YSLEER. The CDR3 is CASSLGTGTGGETQYF. The CDR3 DNA follows: TGCGCCAGCAGCTTAGGGACAGGGACAGGAGGAGAGACCCAGTACTTC.

This sequence joins TRBV6-2 or TRBV6-3 and TRBJ2-2; D may be TRBD2 (5 bases). This CDR3 is 13 amino acids long. Germline values: CDR1 MNHEY, CDR2 SVGEGT. The germline V and J ends were trimmed by 4 bases and 3 bases, with 6 bases remaining between them. The CDR3 is CASSFGDTGELFF. The CDR3 DNA reads TGTGCCAGCAGTTTCGGGGACACCGGGGAGCTGTTTTTT.

The rearrangement joins TRBV10-3 to TRBJ2-7, with 10 bases matching TRBD1. J was trimmed by 2 bases and V by 6 bases; bases with no gene match: 4. Germline V gene lookup returns CDR1 ENHRY and CDR2 SYGVKD. The CDR3 is 14 amino acids. In nucleotides, the CDR3 is TGTGCCATCAGCCCCGGGACAGGGGCCTACGAGCAGTACTTC. Encoded protein: CAISPGTGAYEQYF.

The V gene is TRBV25-1, the J gene TRBJ1-2, with TRBD1 matching 7 bases. After removal of 7 bases from V and 7 bases from J, the junction contained 15 bases not matched to a gene. The germline gives CDR1 MGHDK, CDR2 SYGVNS. The CDR3 length is 15 residues. The CDR3 nucleotides read TGTGCCAGCAATCCGGGACAGAAACTATTCGGTGGCTACACCTTC. It translates to CASNPGQKLFGGYTF.

The rearrangement uses TRBV28 and TRBJ1-6; D unclear. Germline V gene sequence: CDR1 MDHEN, CDR2 SYDVKM. The V end was cut by 3 bases, the J end by 0 bases, with 9 bases between. The CDR3 has 16 residues. CDR3 sequence reads: CASSFFGSSYNSPLHF. CDR3 DNA: TGTGCCAGCAGTTTTTTCGGGAGCTCCTATAATTCACCCCTCCACTTT.

There are a few counts of this clone. V is TRBV5-1 and J is TRBJ1-1, with a tentative D call TRBD1 (6 bases). Germline V lookup: CDR1 SGHRS, CDR2 YFSETQ. The CDR3 is made up of 14 amino acids. Trimming pared 6 bases from V and 1 base from J, leaving 13 bases between. The CDR3 protein is CASTTQGKNTEAFF. The CDR3 DNA reads as TGCGCCAGCACCACTCAGGGGAAGAACACTGAAGCTTTCTTT.

About this clone: A much larger clone is a single base away; this may be a read error. The chain uses TRBV11-2 and TRBJ1-1, with D perhaps matching TRBD1 (6 bases). CDR3 size: 14 residues. From germline, CDR1 is SGHAT and CDR2 FQNNGV. In DNA form, the CDR3 reads TGTGCCAGCAGGCTAGGACAGTTGAACACTAAAGCTTTCTTT. This codes for CASRLGQLNTKAFF.

This chain connects TRBV5-1 to TRBJ2-1, with 11 bases lining up with TRBD2. This CDR3 has 15 amino acids. The germline V gene encodes CDR1 SGHRS and CDR2 YFSETQ. Trimming took 1 base from V and 6 from J; bases not matched to a gene: 3. CDR3 nucleotide sequence: TGCGCCAGCAGCTTGATTAGCGGGAGGGCCAATGAGCAGTTCTTC. Amino acids: CASSLISGRANEQFF.